These 8 T cell receptor beta chains originate from one sample sequenced in a study of CD8 T cells in ankylosing spondylitis. Via MiXCR, TCRdb re-called the 5' RACE reads, giving one row per CDR3 protein. The table lists just over 300,000 distinct CDR3 sequences, less than 25% of them singletons, with roughly 4% in the top ten. Sequencing was performed on blood, either unsorted or a sorted T cell fraction (not recorded which). All receptors come from a female donor with ankylosing spondylitis or in good health (not recorded which).

This clonotype was detected ten times or more. The CDR3 coding sequence is TGTGCCAGCAGTTGGGACAGGGGCTGGGGAGCTTTCTTT. Translating it yields CASSWDRGWGAFF. The rearrangement uses TRBV12-3 or TRBV12-4 and TRBJ1-1, with 10 bases that match TRBD1. There are 13 residues in the CDR3. J lost 10 bases, V lost 4 bases, and 6 bases had no gene match.

The chain links TRBV14 to TRBJ2-7; tentative D call: TRBD2 (6 bases). Per germline, CDR1 SGHDN and CDR2 FVKESK. This CDR3 comprises 15 residues. Trimming stripped 4 bases from V and 4 bases from J, with 17 bases between. The chain's CDR3 is CASSPTSFRGYEQYF. CDR3 sequence (DNA): TGTGCCAGCAGCCCAACTAGCTTTAGGGGATACGAGCAGTACTTC. The full variable domain, with the rest looked up from reference TRBV14 and TRBJ2-7, is EAGVTQFPSHSVIEKGQTVTLRCDPISGHDNLYWYRRVMGKEIKFLLHFVKESKQDESGMPNNRFLAERTGGTYSTLKVQPAELEDSGVYFCASSPTSFRGYEQYFGPGTRLTVT.

J is TRBJ2-7 and V is TRBV6-6; D remains unclear. Germline V gene lookup returns CDR1 MNHNY and CDR2 SVGAGI (reference sequence). The CDR3 has 13 amino acids. Between the trimmed V and J ends, which lost 1 base and 2 bases, there was a span of 6 bases. CDR3 protein: CASSYYRTYEQYF. The CDR3 DNA is TGTGCCAGCAGTTACTACAGAACCTACGAGCAGTACTTC.

This clonotype was seen more than once but under ten times. The rearrangement joins TRBV7-2 to TRBJ2-3; D ambiguous. The V and J ends lost 2 bases and 9 bases respectively, with 21 bases between them. The CDR3 consists of 16 residues. Germline loops: CDR1 SGHTA, CDR2 FQGNSA. The CDR3 region is CASSLSPLSPQYTQYF. DNA for the CDR3: TGTGCCAGCAGCTTATCTCCACTCTCCCCTCAGTACACGCAGTATTTT.

The gene calls are TRBV11-3 and TRBJ2-1, with D hard to call. V lost 3 bases, J lost 5 bases, and 8 bases lay in between. From germline, CDR1 is SGHNT and CDR2 YENEEA. The CDR3 sequence is 13 residues long. The CDR3 DNA reads TGTGCCAGCAGCTTTAGCTCTAACAATGAGCAGTTCTTC. This translates into CASSFSSNNEQFF.

In DNA, the CDR3 is TGTGCTAGTGGTTCCCTTGAGCAGCGAGGCAATGAGCAGTTCTTC. Translating gives CASGSLEQRGNEQFF. The rearrangement joins TRBV12-5 to TRBJ2-1; D not resolved. From germline, CDR1 is LGHNT and CDR2 FRNRAP. V gave up 4 bases and J gave up 6 bases, with 16 bases separating them. This CDR3 region has 15 residues.

This clonotype was detected only a few times. The genes are TRBV12-3 or TRBV12-4 and TRBJ1-5; 8 nucleotides line up with TRBD1. The length of the CDR3 is 14 residues. Trimming took 7 bases from V and 4 from J; bases not matched to a gene: 6. The CDR3 protein is CASTSGQGNQPQHF. The CDR3 DNA is TGTGCCAGCACCTCAGGACAGGGAAATCAGCCCCAGCATTTT.

V and J are TRBV11-2 and TRBJ1-1; D remains unclear. The CDR3 is 13 amino acids. Looked up from germline, CDR1 is SGHAT and CDR2 is FQNNGV. V was cut by 5 bases and J by 5 bases, with 12 bases left in between. CDR3 nucleotide sequence: TGTGCCAGCAGCAGCCCGAGAAGGACTGAAGCTTTCTTT. Encoded protein: CASSSPRRTEAFF.